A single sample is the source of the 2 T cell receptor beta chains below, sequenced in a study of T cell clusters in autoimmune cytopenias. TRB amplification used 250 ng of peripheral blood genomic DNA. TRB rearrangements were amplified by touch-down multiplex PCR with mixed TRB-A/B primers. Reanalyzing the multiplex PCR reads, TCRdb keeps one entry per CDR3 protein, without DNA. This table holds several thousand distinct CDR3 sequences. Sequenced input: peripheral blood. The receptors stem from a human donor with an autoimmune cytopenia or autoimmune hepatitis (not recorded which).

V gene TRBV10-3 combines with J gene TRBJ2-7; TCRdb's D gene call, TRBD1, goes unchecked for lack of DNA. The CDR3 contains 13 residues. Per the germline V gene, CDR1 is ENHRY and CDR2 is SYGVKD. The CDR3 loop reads CAIRGQGDNEQYF.

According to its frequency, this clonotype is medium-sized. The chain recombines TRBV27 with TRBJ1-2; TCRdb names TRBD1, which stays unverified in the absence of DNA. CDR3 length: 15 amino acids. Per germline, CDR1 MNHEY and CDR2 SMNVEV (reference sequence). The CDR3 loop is CASKGTGGSDYGYTF.